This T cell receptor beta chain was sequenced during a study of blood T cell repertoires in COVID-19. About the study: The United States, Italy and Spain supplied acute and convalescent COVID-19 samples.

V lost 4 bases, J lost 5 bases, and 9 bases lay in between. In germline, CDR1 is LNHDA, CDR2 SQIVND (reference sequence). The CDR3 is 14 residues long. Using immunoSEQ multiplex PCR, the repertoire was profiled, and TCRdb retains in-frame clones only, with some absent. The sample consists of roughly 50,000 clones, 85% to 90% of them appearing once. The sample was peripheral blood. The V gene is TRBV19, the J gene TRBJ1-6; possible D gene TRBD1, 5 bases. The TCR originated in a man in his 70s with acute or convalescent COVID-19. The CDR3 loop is CASSRGRNNSPLHF. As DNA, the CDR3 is TGTGCCAGTAGTAGGGGCAGGAATAATTCACCCCTCCACTTT.